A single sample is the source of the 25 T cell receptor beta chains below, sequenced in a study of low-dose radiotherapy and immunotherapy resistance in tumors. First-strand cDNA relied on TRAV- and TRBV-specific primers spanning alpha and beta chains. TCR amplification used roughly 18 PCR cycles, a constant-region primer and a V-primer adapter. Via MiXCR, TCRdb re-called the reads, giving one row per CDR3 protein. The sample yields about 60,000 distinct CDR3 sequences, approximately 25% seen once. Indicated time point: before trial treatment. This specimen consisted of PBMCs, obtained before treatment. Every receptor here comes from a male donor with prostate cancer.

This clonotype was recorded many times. The CDR3 sequence: CASSLGQLISGANVLTF. Here the CDR3 DNA reads TGCGCCAGCAGCTTAGGACAGCTCATCTCTGGGGCCAACGTCCTGACTTTC. V and J are TRBV5-1 and TRBJ2-6, with D possibly TRBD1 on 6 matching bases. The V end was cut by 2 bases, the J end by 0 bases, with 12 bases between. Germline loops: CDR1 SGHRS, CDR2 YFSETQ. This CDR3 has 17 amino acids. Looking up the rest from reference TRBV5-1 and TRBJ2-6 gives the full variable domain: KAGVTQTPRYLIKTRGQQVTLSCSPISGHRSVSWYQQTPGQGLQFLFEYFSETQRNKGNFPGRFSGRQFSNSRSEMNVSTLELGDSALYLCASSLGQLISGANVLTFGAGSRLTVL.

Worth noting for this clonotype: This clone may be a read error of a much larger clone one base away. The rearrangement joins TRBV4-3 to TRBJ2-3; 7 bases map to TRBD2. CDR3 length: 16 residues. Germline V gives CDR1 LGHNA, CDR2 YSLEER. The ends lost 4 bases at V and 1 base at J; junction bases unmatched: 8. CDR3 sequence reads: CASSLLAGSCTDTQYF. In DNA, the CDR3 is TGCGCCAGCAGCCTATTAGCGGGTTCTTGCACAGATACGCAGTATTTT.

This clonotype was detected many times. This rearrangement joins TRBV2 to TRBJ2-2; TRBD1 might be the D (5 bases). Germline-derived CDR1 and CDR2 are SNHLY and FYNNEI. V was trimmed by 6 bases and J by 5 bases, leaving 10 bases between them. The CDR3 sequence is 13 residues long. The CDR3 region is CASRTDKTGELFF. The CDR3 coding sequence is TGTGCCAGCAGGACGGACAAAACCGGGGAGCTGTTTTTT.

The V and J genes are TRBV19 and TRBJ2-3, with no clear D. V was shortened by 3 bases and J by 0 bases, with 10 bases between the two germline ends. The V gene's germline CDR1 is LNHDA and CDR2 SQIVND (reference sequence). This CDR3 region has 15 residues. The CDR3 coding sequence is TGTGCCAGTAGTATTAATCTACTAAGCACAGATACGCAGTATTTT. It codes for CASSINLLSTDTQYF.

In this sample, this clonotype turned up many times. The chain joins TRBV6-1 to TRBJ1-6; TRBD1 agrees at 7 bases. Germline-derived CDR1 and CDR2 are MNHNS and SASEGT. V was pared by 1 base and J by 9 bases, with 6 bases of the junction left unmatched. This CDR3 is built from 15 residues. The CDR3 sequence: CASSEERQGRSPLHF. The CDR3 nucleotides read TGTGCCAGCAGTGAAGAGAGACAGGGCCGTTCACCCCTCCACTTT.

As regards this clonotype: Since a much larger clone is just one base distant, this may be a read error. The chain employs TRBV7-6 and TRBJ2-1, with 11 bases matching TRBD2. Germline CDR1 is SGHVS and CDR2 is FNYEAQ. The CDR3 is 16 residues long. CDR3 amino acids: CAISSPLTSGNNEQFF. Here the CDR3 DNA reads TGTGCCATCAGCTCCCCCCTGACTAGCGGGAACAATGAGCAGTTCTTC.

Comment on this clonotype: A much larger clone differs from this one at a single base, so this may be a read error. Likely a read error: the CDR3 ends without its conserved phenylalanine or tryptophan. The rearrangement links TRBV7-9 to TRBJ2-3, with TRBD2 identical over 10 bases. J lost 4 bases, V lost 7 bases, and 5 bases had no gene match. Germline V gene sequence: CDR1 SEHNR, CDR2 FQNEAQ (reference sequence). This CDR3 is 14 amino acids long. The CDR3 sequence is CASTYSGRPDTQYI. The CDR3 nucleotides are TGTGCCAGCACCTATAGCGGGAGGCCAGATACGCAGTATATT.

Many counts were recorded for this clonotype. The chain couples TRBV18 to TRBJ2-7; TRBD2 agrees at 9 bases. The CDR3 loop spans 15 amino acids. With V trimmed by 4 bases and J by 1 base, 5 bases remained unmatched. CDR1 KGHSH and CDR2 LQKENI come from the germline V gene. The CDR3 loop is CASSHPGLASYEQYF. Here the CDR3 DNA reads TGTGCCAGCTCACATCCGGGACTAGCATCCTACGAGCAGTACTTC.

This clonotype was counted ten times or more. CDR3 residues: CASSLKGLGLVEQFF. The CDR3 bases are TGTGCCAGCAGTTTAAAGGGGCTGGGGCTCGTTGAGCAGTTCTTC. The V gene is TRBV12-3 or TRBV12-4, the J gene TRBJ2-1; D is possibly TRBD1 (5 bases). This CDR3 comprises 15 residues. Trimming cost V 2 bases and J 9 bases, with 17 bases left between them.

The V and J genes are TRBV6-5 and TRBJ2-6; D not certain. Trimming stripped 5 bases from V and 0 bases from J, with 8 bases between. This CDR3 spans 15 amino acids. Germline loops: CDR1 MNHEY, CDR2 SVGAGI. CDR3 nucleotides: TGTGCCAGCAGTGAAAGGCCCTCTGGGGCCAACGTCCTGACTTTC. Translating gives CASSERPSGANVLTF.

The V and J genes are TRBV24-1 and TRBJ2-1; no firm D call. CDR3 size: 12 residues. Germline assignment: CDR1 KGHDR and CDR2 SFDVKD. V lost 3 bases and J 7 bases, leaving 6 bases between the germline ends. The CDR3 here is CATSDLQNEQFF. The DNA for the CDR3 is TGTGCCACCAGTGATCTTCAAAATGAGCAGTTCTTC.

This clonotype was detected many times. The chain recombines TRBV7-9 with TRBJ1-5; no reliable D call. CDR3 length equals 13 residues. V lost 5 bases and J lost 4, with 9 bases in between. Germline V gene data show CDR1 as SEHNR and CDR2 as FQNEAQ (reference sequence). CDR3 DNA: TGTGCCAGCAGCCCGACTGGAAATCAGCCCCAGCATTTT. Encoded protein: CASSPTGNQPQHF.

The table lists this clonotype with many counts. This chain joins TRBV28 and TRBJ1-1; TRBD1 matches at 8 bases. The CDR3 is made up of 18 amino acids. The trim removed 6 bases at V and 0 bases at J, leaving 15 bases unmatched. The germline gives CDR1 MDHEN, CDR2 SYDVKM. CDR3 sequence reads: CASRSLGRGLRMNTEAFF. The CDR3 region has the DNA TGTGCCAGCAGGTCCCTAGGCAGGGGGCTTAGGATGAACACTGAAGCTTTCTTT.

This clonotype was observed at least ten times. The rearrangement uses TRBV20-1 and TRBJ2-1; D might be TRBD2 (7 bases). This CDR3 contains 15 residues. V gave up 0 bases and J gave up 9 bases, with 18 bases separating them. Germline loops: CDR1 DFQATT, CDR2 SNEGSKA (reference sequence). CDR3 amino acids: CSARDGRGGQSEQFF. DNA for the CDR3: TGCAGTGCTAGAGATGGGAGGGGGGGCCAGAGTGAGCAGTTCTTC.

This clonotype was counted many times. Here the CDR3 DNA reads TGCGCCAGCAGCCAAGGGGGACAGTCCTACGAGCAGTACTTC. Its translation is CASSQGGQSYEQYF. The chain is built from TRBV4-1 and TRBJ2-7; 7 nucleotides agree with TRBD1. Unmatched junction bases numbered 1, after V lost 1 base and J lost 1 base. The germline CDR1 and CDR2 sequences are MGHRA and YSYEKL. The CDR3 totals 14 residues.

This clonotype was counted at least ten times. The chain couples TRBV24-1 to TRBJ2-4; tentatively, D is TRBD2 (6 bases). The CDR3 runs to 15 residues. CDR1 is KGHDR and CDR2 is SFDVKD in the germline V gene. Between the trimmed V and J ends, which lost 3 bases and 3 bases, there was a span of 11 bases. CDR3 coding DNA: TGTGCCACCAGTGATCCAGGCGGGGACAAAAACATTCAGTACTTC. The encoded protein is CATSDPGGDKNIQYF.

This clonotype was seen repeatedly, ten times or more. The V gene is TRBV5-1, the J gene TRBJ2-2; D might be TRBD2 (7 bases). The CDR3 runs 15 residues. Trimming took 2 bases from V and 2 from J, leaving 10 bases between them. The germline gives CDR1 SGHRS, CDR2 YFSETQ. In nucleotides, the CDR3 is TGCGCCAGCAGCTTTGCGGGGGCAAACACCGGGGAGCTGTTTTTT. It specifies CASSFAGANTGELFF.

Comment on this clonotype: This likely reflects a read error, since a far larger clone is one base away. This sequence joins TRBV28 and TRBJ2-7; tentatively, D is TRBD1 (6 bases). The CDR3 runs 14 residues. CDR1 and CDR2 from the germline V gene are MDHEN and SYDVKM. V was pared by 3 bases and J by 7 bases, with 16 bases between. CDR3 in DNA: TGTGCCAGCAGTTTTGATCCAGGGGTCGATGAGCAGTACTTC. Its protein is CASSFDPGVDEQYF.

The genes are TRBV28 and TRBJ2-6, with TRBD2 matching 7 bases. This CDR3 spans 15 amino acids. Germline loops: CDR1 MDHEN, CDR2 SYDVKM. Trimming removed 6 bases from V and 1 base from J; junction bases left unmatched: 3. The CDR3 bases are TGTGCCAGCAGCCCCGGGGGGTCTGGGGCCAACGTCCTGACTTTC. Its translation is CASSPGGSGANVLTF.

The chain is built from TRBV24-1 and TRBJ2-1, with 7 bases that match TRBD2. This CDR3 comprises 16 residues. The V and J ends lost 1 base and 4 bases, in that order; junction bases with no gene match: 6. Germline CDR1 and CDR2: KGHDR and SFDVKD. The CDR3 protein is CATSDFLSGAYNEQFF. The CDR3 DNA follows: TGTGCCACCAGTGATTTTCTGAGCGGGGCTTACAATGAGCAGTTCTTC.

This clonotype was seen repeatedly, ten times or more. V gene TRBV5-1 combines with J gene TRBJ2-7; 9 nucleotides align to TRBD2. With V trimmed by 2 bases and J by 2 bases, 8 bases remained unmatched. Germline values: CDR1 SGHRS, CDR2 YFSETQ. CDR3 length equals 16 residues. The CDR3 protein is CASSFWLAGSTYEQYF. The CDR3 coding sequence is TGCGCCAGCAGCTTCTGGCTAGCGGGAAGCACCTACGAGCAGTACTTC.

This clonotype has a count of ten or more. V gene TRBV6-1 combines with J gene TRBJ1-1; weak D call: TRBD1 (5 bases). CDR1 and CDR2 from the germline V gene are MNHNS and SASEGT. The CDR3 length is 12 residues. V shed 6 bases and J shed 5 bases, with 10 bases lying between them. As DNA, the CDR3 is TGTGCCAGCAGGGGGCCGGGAACTGAAGCTTTCTTT. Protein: CASRGPGTEAFF.

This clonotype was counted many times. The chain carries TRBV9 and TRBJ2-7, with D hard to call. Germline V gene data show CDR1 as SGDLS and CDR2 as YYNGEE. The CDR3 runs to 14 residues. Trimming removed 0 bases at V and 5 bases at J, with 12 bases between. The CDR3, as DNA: TGTGCCAGCAGCGTAGCTTCGGCCAGGCACGAGCAGTACTTC. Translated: CASSVASARHEQYF.

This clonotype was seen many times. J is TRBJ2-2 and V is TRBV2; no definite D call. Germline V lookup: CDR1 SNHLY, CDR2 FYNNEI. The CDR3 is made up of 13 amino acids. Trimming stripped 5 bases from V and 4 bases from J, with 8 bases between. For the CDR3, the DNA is TGTGCCAGCAGTACTTACACCACCGGGGAGCTGTTTTTT. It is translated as CASSTYTTGELFF.

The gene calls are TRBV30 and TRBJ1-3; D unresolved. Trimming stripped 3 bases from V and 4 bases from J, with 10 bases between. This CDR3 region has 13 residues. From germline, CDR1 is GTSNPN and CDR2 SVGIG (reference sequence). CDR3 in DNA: TGTGCCTGGAGCGCTACCAAAGGAAACACCATATATTTT. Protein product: CAWSATKGNTIYF.